This T cell receptor beta chain was captured in a study of CD8+CD57+ T cells in acquired aplastic anemia. This clonotype was picked up many times. Trimming cost V 5 bases and J 0 bases, with 21 bases left between them. The CDR3 is 18 residues long. Per germline, CDR1 SGHAT and CDR2 FQNNGV. Before being chosen for sequencing, patients had shown CD8+CD57+ cell expansion by flow cytometry. Severe acquired aplastic anemia was diagnosed in all patients. Blood was sampled before the patients had received any therapy. Genomic DNA provided the template from which TCR beta VDJ and CDR3 profiles were obtained. MiXCR, run by TCRdb on the reads, gives a single entry per CDR3 protein. The sample contains 150,000 or so distinct CDR3 sequences, 48% of which appear only once.

The sequencing sample was made of sorted CD4+, CD8+, or CD8+CD57+ T cells (not recorded which) from PBMCs. The chain recombines TRBV11-2 with TRBJ2-3; perhaps TRBD2 as D (6 bases). The receptor's source is a human donor with aplastic anemia. DNA of the CDR3: TGTGCCAGCAGCCCCCGGGGGTGGGCGGTAGCTAGCACAGATACGCAGTATTTT. Translating gives CASSPRGWAVASTDTQYF. Drawing the rest from reference TRBV11-2 and TRBJ2-3, the complete variable domain is EAGVAQSPRYKIIEKRQSVAFWCNPISGHATLYWYQQILGQGPKLLIQFQNNGVVDDSQLPKDRFSAERLKGVDSTLKIQPAKLEDSAVYLCASSPRGWAVASTDTQYFGPGTRLTVL.